The 30 T cell receptor beta chains below come from one sample, sequenced in a study of shared clonotypes between healthy human individuals. Profiling relied on immunoSEQ multiplex PCR, and the TCRdb table lists in-frame clones only, not all of them. Altogether some 2 million clones are present, around 95% being singletons, with the ten largest covering roughly 0.13%. Sequencing used naive CD4+ T cells sorted from blood. Subset defined: CD45RA+ positively selected. These receptors were collected from a man between 18 and 35 years old in good health.

The V gene is TRBV30, the J gene TRBJ2-5; 7 nucleotides agree with TRBD1. From germline, CDR1 is GTSNPN and CDR2 SVGIG (reference sequence). The CDR3 loop spans 13 amino acids. J was trimmed by 2 bases and V by 5 bases; bases with no gene match: 5. CDR3 sequence: CAWGTVLQETQYF. CDR3 nucleotide sequence: TGTGCCTGGGGGACAGTCCTTCAAGAGACCCAGTACTTC.

The rearrangement uses TRBV27 and TRBJ1-2, with TRBD1 as a possible D gene (5 bases). Trimming took 5 bases from V and 6 from J, leaving 19 bases between them. The CDR3 is 15 residues long. The germline V gene has CDR1 MNHEY and CDR2 SMNVEV (reference sequence). The CDR3 loop is CASSTLRRGEDGYTF. CDR3 DNA sequence: TGTGCCAGCAGTACCCTCCGACGAGGGGAAGATGGCTACACCTTC.

The rearrangement joins TRBV7-2 to TRBJ1-3, with TRBD1 matching 7 bases. CDR1 is SGHTA, CDR2 FQGNSA, per germline. Trimming removed 0 bases from V and 8 bases from J; junction bases left unmatched: 10. The CDR3 is 16 amino acids. CDR3 in amino acids: CASSLARQGPWDTIYF. The CDR3 DNA reads TGTGCCAGCAGCTTAGCCCGACAGGGACCCTGGGACACCATATATTTT. Full variable domain (rest looked up from reference TRBV7-2 and TRBJ1-3): GAGVSQSPSNKVTEKGKDVELRCDPISGHTALYWYRQSLGQGLEFLIYFQGNSAPDKSGLPSDRFSAERTGGSVSTLTIQRTQQEDSAVYLCASSLARQGPWDTIYFGEGSWLTVV.

The chain recombines TRBV28 with TRBJ1-4; D is unclear. Trimming shortened V by 4 bases and J by 8 bases, and 17 bases separated the two germline ends. The CDR3 runs to 15 residues. Germline CDR1 MDHEN, CDR2 SYDVKM. This CDR3 reads CASSSGEVGKEKLFF. The CDR3 nucleotides are TGTGCCAGCAGTTCCGGGGAGGTAGGAAAGGAAAAACTGTTTTTT.

Turning to this clone: This same CDR3 is encoded by further DNA sequences in the sample. The chain is built from TRBV19 and TRBJ2-7; 7 nucleotides line up with TRBD1. The CDR3 is 13 residues long. The ends lost 8 bases at V and 2 bases at J; junction bases unmatched: 6. Looked up from germline, CDR1 is LNHDA and CDR2 is SQIVND (reference sequence). The CDR3 nucleotides are TGTGCCAGTTCGGAACAGGGGACCTACGAGCAGTACTTC. It is translated as CASSEQGTYEQYF. The whole variable domain, remainder taken from reference TRBV19 and TRBJ2-7, is DGGITQSPKYLFRKEGQNVTLSCEQNLNHDAMYWYRQDPGQGLRLIYYSQIVNDFQKGDIAEGYSVSREKKESFPLTVTSAQKNPTAFYLCASSEQGTYEQYFGPGTRLTVT.

The chain is built from TRBV18 and TRBJ1-2, with D perhaps matching TRBD1 (6 bases). Germline CDR1 reads KGHSH; CDR2 reads LQKENI. Trimming removed 0 bases from V and 2 bases from J, with 13 bases in between. The CDR3 spans 16 residues. The DNA for the CDR3 is TGTGCCAGCTCACCACCCCCGGACAGAATCAACTATGGCTACACCTTC. Residues: CASSPPPDRINYGYTF.

The gene calls are TRBV7-2 and TRBJ2-4, with D unclear. V was shortened by 4 bases and J by 2 bases, with 6 bases between the two germline ends. Germline CDR1 SGHTA, CDR2 FQGNSA. The CDR3 has 13 residues. The CDR3 DNA sequence: TGTGCCAGCAGCTCTTTAACCAAAAACATTCAGTACTTC. This translates into CASSSLTKNIQYF. Drawing the rest from reference TRBV7-2 and TRBJ2-4, the complete variable domain is GAGVSQSPSNKVTEKGKDVELRCDPISGHTALYWYRQSLGQGLEFLIYFQGNSAPDKSGLPSDRFSAERTGGSVSTLTIQRTQQEDSAVYLCASSSLTKNIQYFGAGTRLSVL.

This rearrangement joins TRBV11-2 to TRBJ1-2; 10 bases match TRBD1. The CDR3 contains 13 residues. The ends lost 4 bases at V and 8 bases at J; junction bases unmatched: 4. Looked up from germline, CDR1 is SGHAT and CDR2 is FQNNGV. CDR3 loop: CASSSGQGGGYTF. The CDR3 DNA is TGTGCCAGCAGCTCCGGACAGGGGGGCGGCTACACCTTC.

The chain carries TRBV5-4 and TRBJ2-7; D may be TRBD2 (7 bases). V was trimmed by 3 bases and J by 4 bases, leaving 14 bases between them. Germline CDR1 and CDR2: SGHNT and YYREEE (reference sequence). This CDR3 comprises 14 residues. The chain's CDR3 is CASSSGGQEYEQYF. The CDR3 DNA reads as TGTGCCAGCAGCTCGGGGGGCCAGGAATACGAGCAGTACTTC.

The chain recombines TRBV30 with TRBJ1-5, with D uncertain. Looked up from germline, CDR1 is GTSNPN and CDR2 is SVGIG (reference sequence). The CDR3 has 13 residues. V lost 4 bases to trimming and J lost 4 bases, with 11 bases between them. CDR3 amino acids: CAWTPGSNQPQHF. The CDR3 DNA reads TGTGCCTGGACCCCGGGAAGTAATCAGCCCCAGCATTTT.

This chain joins TRBV28 and TRBJ1-6; possibly TRBD1 for D (5 bases). CDR3 length: 14 residues. Trimming stripped 3 bases from V and 10 bases from J, with 13 bases between. Germline assignment: CDR1 MDHEN and CDR2 SYDVKM. The CDR3 loop reads CASSLRGVESPLHF. In DNA, the CDR3 is TGTGCCAGCAGTTTGAGGGGAGTAGAATCACCCCTCCACTTT.

This sequence joins TRBV7-3 and TRBJ1-3, with a possible D match to TRBD1 (6 bases). Trimming took 4 bases from V and 0 from J, leaving 13 bases between them. The CDR3 length is 16 residues. The germline V gene has CDR1 SGHTA and CDR2 FQGTGA. The CDR3: CASSSVGGLSGNTIYF. The DNA of the CDR3 is TGTGCCAGCAGCTCTGTGGGGGGCCTCTCTGGAAACACCATATATTTT.

The rearrangement uses TRBV7-2 and TRBJ1-2, with 7 bases that match TRBD1. Germline values: CDR1 SGHTA, CDR2 FQGNSA. The trim removed 5 bases at V and 7 bases at J, leaving 13 bases unmatched. The CDR3 has 15 amino acids. The CDR3 coding sequence is TGTGCCAGCAGCCCTAGTCAGGACAGGCGAGGTGGCTACACCTTC. Translated, it gives CASSPSQDRRGGYTF.

The chain recombines TRBV9 with TRBJ2-7; the D call may be TRBD1 or TRBD2 (6 bases each). Germline values: CDR1 SGDLS, CDR2 YYNGEE. V was clipped by 0 bases and J by 3 bases, with 13 bases between them. This CDR3 is 15 amino acids long. Written as DNA, the CDR3 is TGTGCCAGCAGCGTAGAGGGGGGCCCCTTCTACGAGCAGTACTTC. Protein: CASSVEGGPFYEQYF.

V gene TRBV6-5 combines with J gene TRBJ1-6, with D perhaps TRBD1 (5 bases). The CDR3 covers 13 residues. From germline, CDR1 is MNHEY and CDR2 SVGAGI. V was shortened by 6 bases and J by 6 bases, with 9 bases between the two germline ends. CDR3 residues: CASSRDFNSPLHF. The CDR3 DNA is TGTGCCAGCAGCAGGGATTTTAATTCACCCCTCCACTTT.

CDR3: CASSLDSQVGTLQYF. Written as DNA, the CDR3 is TGTGCCAGCAGCTTGGACAGCCAGGTCGGGACCCTGCAGTATTTT. The genes are TRBV5-4 and TRBJ2-3, with D possibly being TRBD1 or TRBD2 (5 bases each). Trimming removed 0 bases at V and 11 bases at J, with 19 bases between. Germline values: CDR1 SGHNT, CDR2 YYREEE (reference sequence). CDR3 length equals 15 residues.

The chain recombines TRBV7-9 with TRBJ2-4; no clear D gene. The V and J ends lost 6 bases and 2 bases respectively, with 14 bases between them. The CDR3 runs 15 residues. CDR1 SEHNR and CDR2 FQNEAQ come from the germline V gene (reference sequence). CDR3 sequence: CASSGNLASKNIQYF. DNA for the CDR3: TGTGCCAGCAGTGGCAATCTCGCTTCCAAAAACATTCAGTACTTC.

CDR3 DNA: TGTGCCTGGAGTGGACAGATTAATTCACCCCTCCACTTT. Translated: CAWSGQINSPLHF. The rearrangement joins TRBV30 to TRBJ1-6; D is perhaps TRBD1 (5 bases). The CDR3 totals 13 residues. The V gene's germline CDR1 is GTSNPN and CDR2 SVGIG (reference sequence). Trimming took 1 base from V and 6 from J, leaving 7 bases between them.

The chain uses TRBV5-1 and TRBJ1-1, with D tentatively TRBD1 (5 bases). Between the trimmed V and J ends, which lost 4 bases and 1 base, there was a span of 14 bases. CDR1 and CDR2 (germline): SGHRS, YFSETQ. The CDR3 length is 15 residues. CDR3 amino acids: CASSTPGLGNTEAFF. Written as DNA, the CDR3 is TGCGCCAGCAGCACCCCGGGACTTGGGAACACTGAAGCTTTCTTT.

J is TRBJ2-7 and V is TRBV6-1, with D perhaps matching TRBD1 (8 bases). V was cut by 7 bases and J by 2 bases, with 15 bases left in between. Germline V gene data show CDR1 as MNHNS and CDR2 as SASEGT. The CDR3 extends over 14 amino acids. The CDR3 bases are TGTGCCAGCAAGGACAGGGAGGGGGCCTACGAGCAGTACTTC. Translation gives CASKDREGAYEQYF.

This clone is a singleton in its sample. The chain combines TRBV5-6 with TRBJ2-5, with D perhaps being TRBD1 or TRBD2 (6 bases each). V gave up 1 base and J gave up 4 bases, with 14 bases separating them. The germline gives CDR1 SGHDT, CDR2 YYEEEE. The CDR3 has 15 residues. The CDR3 nucleotides read TGTGCCAGCAGCTTGAGTAGCGGAGGGGGAGAGACCCAGTACTTC. This translates into CASSLSSGGGETQYF.

This clone was observed a handful of times. The gene calls are TRBV5-4 and TRBJ1-6, with unresolved D. The germline gives CDR1 SGHNT, CDR2 YYREEE (reference sequence). The CDR3 has 13 residues. V lost 0 bases to trimming and J lost 9 bases, with 7 bases between them. The CDR3 protein is CASSLDSISPLHF. In DNA form, the CDR3 reads TGTGCCAGCAGCTTGGACTCAATTTCACCCCTCCACTTT.

In regard to this clone: Sequence at one end of the junction differs from germline and may be a read error. The chain carries TRBV11-2 and TRBJ2-5; 9 nucleotides align to TRBD2. The germline CDR1 and CDR2 sequences are SGHAT and FQNNGV. The CDR3 has 14 amino acids. CDR3 sequence: CASSSGLARETQYF. Written as DNA, the CDR3 is TGCGCCAGCAGCTCCGGACTAGCGAGGGAGACCCAGTACTTC.

The rearrangement links TRBV28 to TRBJ2-6; D gene uncertain. V was cut by 1 base and J by 0 bases, with 4 bases left in between. This CDR3 spans 15 amino acids. In germline, CDR1 is MDHEN, CDR2 SYDVKM. CDR3 nucleotides: TGTGCCAGCAGTTTATTCGGCTCTGGGGCCAACGTCCTGACTTTC. Protein: CASSLFGSGANVLTF.

The sample holds one count of this clone. The chain joins TRBV27 to TRBJ2-7; D is unresolved. Per the germline V gene, CDR1 is MNHEY and CDR2 is SMNVEV (reference sequence). The CDR3 covers 15 residues. V gave up 5 bases and J gave up 0 bases, with 14 bases separating them. CDR3 bases: TGTGCCAGCAGTCCAGGACGGTTGAGCTCCTACGAGCAGTACTTC. Translating gives CASSPGRLSSYEQYF.

This clone has a single count. The V call is TRBV2, the J call TRBJ1-1, with D possibly TRBD1 on 5 matching bases. The CDR3 consists of 14 residues. Germline lookup yields CDR1 SNHLY and CDR2 FYNNEI. V was clipped by 4 bases and J by 5 bases, with 14 bases between them. CDR3 sequence (DNA): TGTGCCAGCAGTGTTGGGGGATGGGTGACTGAAGCTTTCTTT. It translates to CASSVGGWVTEAFF.

The chain is built from TRBV5-1 and TRBJ2-5; 10 nucleotides line up with TRBD1. The germline V gene encodes CDR1 SGHRS and CDR2 YFSETQ. Trimming cost V 1 base and J 4 bases; bases outside gene matches: 7. CDR3 length: 16 amino acids. The CDR3 here is CASSLPTGTGAETQYF. The CDR3 coding sequence is TGCGCCAGCAGCTTGCCAACCGGGACAGGGGCAGAGACCCAGTACTTC.

The chain employs TRBV9 and TRBJ2-7; D perhaps matches TRBD2 (6 bases). CDR1 and CDR2 from the germline V gene are SGDLS and YYNGEE. The CDR3 is made up of 14 amino acids. The germline V and J ends were trimmed by 4 bases and 1 base, with 12 bases remaining between them. The CDR3 is CASSPGTPSYEQYF. The CDR3 DNA sequence: TGTGCCAGCAGCCCCGGGACTCCTTCCTACGAGCAGTACTTC.

V gene TRBV7-2 combines with J gene TRBJ2-7, with 7 bases lining up with TRBD2. The CDR3 sequence is 15 residues long. The junction had 7 bases not matched to a gene; V was cut back by 1 base and J by 4 bases. Germline V gene sequence: CDR1 SGHTA, CDR2 FQGNSA. This CDR3 reads CASSLDLAALYEQYF. The CDR3 DNA reads as TGTGCCAGCAGCTTAGATCTAGCGGCCCTGTACGAGCAGTACTTC.

The chain links TRBV28 to TRBJ2-6, with TRBD2 identical over 8 bases. CDR1 and CDR2 from the germline V gene are MDHEN and SYDVKM. The CDR3 is made up of 17 amino acids. Unmatched junction bases numbered 9, after V lost 6 bases and J lost 2 bases. CDR3 DNA sequence: TGTGCCAGCAGAAAAGCGGGGGCGCATCCTGGGGCCAACGTCCTGACTTTC. Protein product: CASRKAGAHPGANVLTF.